This T cell receptor (beta chain) was recorded in a study of T-cell reconstitution after alpha-beta-depleted transplantation in children. Study observations and caveats: Reportedly, alpha-beta T cells present about two months post-transplant originated from several hundred expanded clones of graft origin. Surviving thymic progenitors and recipient T cells were the source of high TCRbeta diversity at day 60 in some patients.

This clonotype was detected a few times. The antigen remains unidentified. Library preparation (for TCRbeta) was performed with unique molecular identifiers. TCRdb reprocessed the PCR reads via MiXCR and lists one record per CDR3 protein. The sample has roughly 790,000 distinct CDR3 sequences; around 17% are singletons. The germline V gene encodes CDR1 MDHEN and CDR2 SYDVKM. The CDR3 loop spans 15 amino acids. Trimming pared 5 bases from V and 1 base from J, leaving 12 bases between. The receptor comes from a male patient under 18 who had a stem cell transplant for acute lymphoblastic leukemia, so the T cells may come from the graft donor. Sequencing was performed on PBMCs, mostly from graft donor cells, taken 360 days after TCRalphabeta/CD19-depleted stem cell transplant. The chain couples TRBV28 to TRBJ1-3, with no clear D. The CDR3 reads CASSPSHTSGNTIYF. The CDR3 DNA reads TGTGCCAGCAGTCCCTCTCACACATCTGGAAACACCATATATTTT.